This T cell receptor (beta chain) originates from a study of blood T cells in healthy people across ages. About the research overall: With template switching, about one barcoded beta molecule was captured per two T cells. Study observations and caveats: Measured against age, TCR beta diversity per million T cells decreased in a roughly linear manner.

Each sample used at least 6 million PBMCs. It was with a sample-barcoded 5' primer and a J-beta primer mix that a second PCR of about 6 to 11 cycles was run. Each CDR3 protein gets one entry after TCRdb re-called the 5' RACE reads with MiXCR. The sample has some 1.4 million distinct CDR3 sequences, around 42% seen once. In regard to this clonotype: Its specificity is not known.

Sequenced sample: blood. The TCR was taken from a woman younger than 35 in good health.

The CDR3 spells CASSLNRAGAQETQYF. CDR3 bases: TGTGCCAGCAGCTTAAATAGGGCGGGTGCCCAAGAGACCCAGTACTTC. The chain combines TRBV7-3 with TRBJ2-5, with D tentatively TRBD2 (5 bases). Trimming cost V 1 base and J 1 base, with 13 bases left between them. Germline loops: CDR1 SGHTA, CDR2 FQGTGA. The CDR3 runs to 16 residues.